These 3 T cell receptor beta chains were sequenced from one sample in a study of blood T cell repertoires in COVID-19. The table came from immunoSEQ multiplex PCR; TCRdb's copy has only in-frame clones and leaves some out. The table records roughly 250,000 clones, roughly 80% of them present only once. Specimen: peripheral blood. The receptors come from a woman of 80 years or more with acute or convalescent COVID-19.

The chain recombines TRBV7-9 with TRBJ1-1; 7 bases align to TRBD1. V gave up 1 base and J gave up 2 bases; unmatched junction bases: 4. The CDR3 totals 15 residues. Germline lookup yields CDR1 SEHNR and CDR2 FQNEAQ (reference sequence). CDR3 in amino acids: CASSLDLGGNTEAFF. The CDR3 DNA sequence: TGTGCCAGCAGCTTAGATTTAGGGGGCAACACTGAAGCTTTCTTT.

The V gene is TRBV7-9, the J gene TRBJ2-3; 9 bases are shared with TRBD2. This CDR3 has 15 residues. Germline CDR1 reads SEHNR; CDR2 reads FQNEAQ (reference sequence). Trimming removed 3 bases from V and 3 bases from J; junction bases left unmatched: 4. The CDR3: CASSLGGGATDTQYF. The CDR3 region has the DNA TGTGCCAGCAGCTTGGGCGGGGGGGCAACAGATACGCAGTATTTT.

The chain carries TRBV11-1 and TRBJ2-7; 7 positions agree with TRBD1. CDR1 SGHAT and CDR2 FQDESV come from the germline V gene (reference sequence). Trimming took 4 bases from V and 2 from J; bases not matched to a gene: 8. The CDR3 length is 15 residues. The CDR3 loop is CASSSPRQGAYEQYF. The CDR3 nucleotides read TGTGCCAGCAGCTCCCCAAGACAGGGTGCCTACGAGCAGTACTTC.